The next 9 T cell receptor beta chains were all read from a single sample in a study of blood T cell repertoires in COVID-19. Sequencing used immunoSEQ multiplex PCR; TCRdb keeps in-frame clones, though not all of them. Of 250,000 to 300,000 clones in the sample, 81% were seen once. The sequencing sample was made of peripheral blood. The receptors here all came from a woman aged 55-70 years with active or convalescent COVID-19.

The V gene is TRBV5-4, the J gene TRBJ1-1; the match to TRBD1 covers 8 bases. Germline CDR1 SGHNT, CDR2 YYREEE (reference sequence). Trimming cost V 2 bases and J 4 bases; bases outside gene matches: 7. There are 15 residues in the CDR3. This chain's CDR3 is CASSLGDRGGTEAFF. CDR3 in DNA: TGTGCCAGCAGCTTAGGCGACAGGGGCGGCACTGAAGCTTTCTTT. The whole variable domain, remainder taken from reference TRBV5-4 and TRBJ1-1, is ETGVTQSPTHLIKTRGQQVTLRCSSQSGHNTVSWYQQALGQGPQFIFQYYREEENGRGNFPPRFSGLQFPNYSSELNVNALELDDSALYLCASSLGDRGGTEAFFGQGTRLTVV.

This rearrangement joins TRBV15 to TRBJ1-3; tentatively, D is TRBD1 (6 bases). The germline gives CDR1 LNHNV, CDR2 YYDKDF (reference sequence). Trimming took 5 bases from V and 0 from J, leaving 14 bases between them. This CDR3 has 16 residues. The CDR3 loop reads CATSRLTGASGNTIYF. CDR3 DNA sequence: TGTGCCACCAGCCGACTGACAGGCGCCTCTGGAAACACCATATATTTT.

The rearrangement links TRBV6-1 to TRBJ1-2; D is unclear. CDR1 and CDR2 from the germline V gene are MNHNS and SASEGT. V was clipped by 6 bases and J by 8 bases, with 10 bases between them. The CDR3 has 11 amino acids. CDR3 DNA: TGTGCCAGCAGAGCGCAAAGGGGCTACACCTTC. This encodes CASRAQRGYTF.

This sequence joins TRBV20-1 and TRBJ2-7, with D hard to call. V gave up 6 bases and J gave up 4 bases, with 10 bases separating them. This CDR3 has 11 amino acids. The germline V gene has CDR1 DFQATT and CDR2 SNEGSKA (reference sequence). The CDR3 DNA reads as TGCAGTGCCGATAGAGAATACGAGCAGTACTTC. This translates into CSADREYEQYF.

V usage is TRBV12-5 and J usage is TRBJ1-1, with D perhaps TRBD1 (5 bases). V was pared by 5 bases and J by 7 bases, with 11 bases between. The CDR3 runs to 12 residues. Per the germline V gene, CDR1 is LGHNT and CDR2 is FRNRAP. The CDR3 nucleotides read TGTGCTAGTGGTCGCGCGGGGGGTGAAGCTTTCTTT. This codes for CASGRAGGEAFF.

The V and J genes are TRBV5-1 and TRBJ1-3, with D unclear. Deletions cut 2 bases from V and 0 bases from J, with 9 bases between. CDR1 is SGHRS and CDR2 is YFSETQ in the germline V gene. CDR3 length: 15 amino acids. The CDR3 protein is CASSLADYSGNTIYF. The CDR3 DNA is TGCGCCAGCAGCTTAGCTGACTACTCTGGAAACACCATATATTTT. The full variable domain, rest sourced from reference TRBV5-1 and TRBJ1-3, is KAGVTQTPRYLIKTRGQQVTLSCSPISGHRSVSWYQQTPGQGLQFLFEYFSETQRNKGNFPGRFSGRQFSNSRSEMNVSTLELGDSALYLCASSLADYSGNTIYFGEGSWLTVV.

The rearrangement links TRBV4-1 to TRBJ1-2, with 7 bases matching TRBD1. V was clipped by 2 bases and J by 5 bases; unmatched bases: 8. CDR1 is MGHRA, CDR2 YSYEKL, per germline. The CDR3 runs 15 residues. The CDR3 region has the DNA TGCGCCAGCAGCCAATCGGGACAGCAACCTTATGGCTACACCTTC. Encoded protein: CASSQSGQQPYGYTF.

The DNA for the CDR3 is TGCGCCAGCAGCCACGGGACTAGCGGGGGGTCAGATACGCAGTATTTT. Translated: CASSHGTSGGSDTQYF. The chain recombines TRBV4-3 with TRBJ2-3; 15 nucleotides line up with TRBD2. Trimming cost V 3 bases and J 4 bases; bases outside gene matches: 2. The CDR3 runs to 16 residues. CDR1 LGHNA and CDR2 YSLEER come from the germline V gene.

V gene TRBV27 combines with J gene TRBJ1-4; D remains ambiguous. The CDR3 covers 15 residues. CDR1 and CDR2 from the germline V gene are MNHEY and SMNVEV (reference sequence). The V end lost 5 bases, the J end lost 5 bases, and 15 bases lay between the germline ends. The CDR3 DNA sequence: TGTGCCAGCAGTCCTCTGGGCAGCTTGAATGAAAAACTGTTTTTT. It specifies CASSPLGSLNEKLFF. Full variable domain (outside the CDR3, taken from reference TRBV27 and TRBJ1-4): EAQVTQNPRYLITVTGKKLTVTCSQNMNHEYMSWYRQDPGLGLRQIYYSMNVEVTDKGDVPEGYKVSRKEKRNFPLILESPSPNQTSLYFCASSPLGSLNEKLFFGSGTQLSVL.